One sample yielded the 31 T cell receptor beta chains listed below, sequenced in a study of T cells in Graves' hyperthyroidism and ophthalmopathy. Amplified TCR beta CDR3 regions derived from RNA transcripts. Using the HTBI primer set, a first-round RT-PCR was run on the TCR CDR3. From the multiplex PCR reads, TCRdb called clonotypes with MiXCR, one entry per CDR3 protein. Of a few hundred thousand distinct CDR3 sequences in the sample, roughly 14% were seen once. The sequenced material came from blood. The receptors come from a woman under 40 with Graves' hyperthyroidism.

There are many counts of this clonotype. As DNA, the CDR3 is TGCAGTGCTAGCGGGAACACCGGGGAGCTGTTTTTT. It is translated as CSASGNTGELFF. The chain joins TRBV20-1 to TRBJ2-2; D remains ambiguous. The CDR3 extends over 12 amino acids. CDR1 and CDR2 from the germline V gene are DFQATT and SNEGSKA (reference sequence). Deletions cut 3 bases from V and 1 base from J, with 3 bases between.

This clonotype was observed a few times. V is TRBV28 and J is TRBJ1-6, with 8 positions matching TRBD1. CDR3 length: 18 amino acids. In germline, CDR1 is MDHEN, CDR2 SYDVKM. With V trimmed by 1 base and J by 0 bases, 5 bases remained unmatched. CDR3 sequence (DNA): TGTGCCAGCAGTTTATTTCAGGGGGCGAGCTCCTATAATTCACCCCTCCACTTT. It specifies CASSLFQGASSYNSPLHF.

Only a few counts were recorded for this clonotype. V usage is TRBV7-9 and J usage is TRBJ2-7, with TRBD2 identical over 10 bases. CDR1 and CDR2 (germline): SEHNR, FQNEAQ (reference sequence). After removal of 3 bases from V and 1 base from J, the junction contained 3 bases not matched to a gene. This CDR3 spans 15 amino acids. This CDR3 is CASSFLAGVSYEQYF. The CDR3 nucleotides are TGTGCCAGCAGCTTCCTAGCGGGAGTGTCCTACGAGCAGTACTTC.

The V and J genes are TRBV19 and TRBJ2-1; no clear D gene. This CDR3 is built from 11 residues. V lost 3 bases to trimming and J lost 8 bases, with 5 bases between them. Germline V gene data show CDR1 as LNHDA and CDR2 as SQIVND (reference sequence). CDR3 in amino acids: CASSMVDEQFF. In DNA form, the CDR3 reads TGTGCCAGTAGTATGGTGGATGAGCAGTTCTTC. Based on the CDR3 plus reference TRBV19 and TRBJ2-1, the full variable domain is DGGITQSPKYLFRKEGQNVTLSCEQNLNHDAMYWYRQDPGQGLRLIYYSQIVNDFQKGDIAEGYSVSREKKESFPLTVTSAQKNPTAFYLCASSMVDEQFFGPGTRLTVL.

This clonotype showed up many times. This chain uses TRBV10-3 with TRBJ2-7; tentative D call: TRBD2 (7 bases). V was pared by 0 bases and J by 1 base, with 13 bases between. Germline lookup yields CDR1 ENHRY and CDR2 SYGVKD. This CDR3 spans 16 amino acids. Here the CDR3 reads CAISESGGQGSYEQYF. The DNA of the CDR3 is TGTGCCATCAGTGAGTCGGGGGGGCAGGGGTCCTACGAGCAGTACTTC.

This clonotype was counted ten times or more. The chain has TRBV27 and TRBJ2-7; 8 bases are shared with TRBD2. The V segment lost 1 base and the J segment 5 bases; nucleotides outside the gene matches: 4. Germline lookup yields CDR1 MNHEY and CDR2 SMNVEV (reference sequence). This CDR3 has 14 residues. CDR3 protein: CASSLLAGYDEQYF. CDR3 nucleotide sequence: TGTGCCAGCAGTTTATTAGCGGGATACGACGAGCAGTACTTC.

To note about this clonotype: At one boundary the junction diverges from the germline segment, which might be a read error. The chain is built from TRBV12-3 or TRBV12-4 and TRBJ2-2, with 12 positions matching TRBD2. This CDR3 spans 14 amino acids. The CDR3 DNA reads as TGTTCCAGCAGACTAGCGGGGGCGACCGGGGAGCTGTTTTTT. Translated, it gives CSSRLAGATGELFF.

This clonotype showed up many times. This rearrangement joins TRBV30 to TRBJ2-1; D call uncertain. Trimming pared 1 base from V and 15 bases from J, leaving 10 bases between. There are 10 residues in the CDR3. Per germline, CDR1 GTSNPN and CDR2 SVGIG (reference sequence). CDR3 residues: CAWSGRPLFF. CDR3 nucleotides: TGTGCCTGGAGTGGGCGTCCCCTGTTCTTC.

This clonotype turned up a few times. The chain recombines TRBV10-3 with TRBJ1-1, with TRBD1 identical over 8 bases. Trimming cost V 7 bases and J 3 bases; bases outside gene matches: 7. The germline gives CDR1 ENHRY, CDR2 SYGVKD. The CDR3 contains 14 residues. CDR3 DNA sequence: TGTGCCATCAACCCCGGACAGGGAGACACTGAAGCTTTCTTT. Residues: CAINPGQGDTEAFF.

This clonotype was counted at least ten times. This chain joins TRBV20-1 and TRBJ2-3, with a possible D match to TRBD2 (6 bases). Per the germline V gene, CDR1 is DFQATT and CDR2 is SNEGSKA (reference sequence). Trimming removed 0 bases from V and 6 bases from J, with 10 bases in between. The CDR3 loop spans 13 amino acids. Here the CDR3 DNA reads TGCAGTGCTAGAGAGGGGGGACTCGATACGCAGTATTTT. Protein: CSAREGGLDTQYF.

In this sample, this clonotype turned up many times. The rearrangement links TRBV3-1 to TRBJ2-2; D remains unclear. CDR3 length: 12 residues. With 4 bases removed from V and 7 bases from J, the gap between germline ends came to 7 bases. Germline CDR1 and CDR2: LGHDT and YNNKEL (reference sequence). The chain's CDR3 is CASSPPVGELFF. Here the CDR3 DNA reads TGTGCCAGCAGCCCTCCCGTCGGGGAGCTGTTTTTT.

This clonotype was counted between two and nine times. One end of the junction fails to match germline, which may point to a read error. The chain is built from TRBV28 and TRBJ2-3; 8 nucleotides line up with TRBD2. This CDR3 has 17 residues. CDR1 is MDHEN and CDR2 is SYDVKM in the germline V gene. The chain's CDR3 is CASSFLHREGSRDTQYF. The CDR3 DNA is TGTGCCAGCAGTTTCCTTCACCGGGAGGGCAGCAGAGATACGCAGTATTTT.

Notes on this clonotype: A much larger clone lies a single base off, so this may be a read error. The chain employs TRBV2 and TRBJ2-1; 8 bases align to TRBD1. The CDR3 has 12 residues. CDR1 and CDR2 from the germline V gene are SNHLY and FYNNEI. In nucleotides, the CDR3 is TGTACCAGCAGGGCGACAGGGGACGAGCAGTTCTTC. It specifies CTSRATGDEQFF.

This clonotype was found many times. The chain employs TRBV13 and TRBJ2-7; 9 nucleotides align to TRBD2. The V segment lost 4 bases and the J segment 6 bases; nucleotides outside the gene matches: 7. Germline-derived CDR1 and CDR2 are PRHDT and FYEKMQ (reference sequence). There are 14 residues in the CDR3. The CDR3 loop is CASSSGTSPSEQYF. The CDR3 coding sequence is TGTGCCAGCAGCTCGGGGACTAGCCCCTCCGAGCAGTACTTC.

This clonotype has just a few counts. The chain uses TRBV5-1 and TRBJ2-1; TRBD2 aligns across 7 bases. V lost 4 bases, J lost 8 bases, and 12 bases stayed unmatched. Germline V gene sequence: CDR1 SGHRS, CDR2 YFSETQ. This CDR3 spans 15 amino acids. The CDR3 DNA follows: TGCGCCAGCAGCCCGGGGACTACCTATGCAGATGAGCAGTTCTTC. Protein: CASSPGTTYADEQFF.

The V gene is TRBV10-3, the J gene TRBJ2-7; a possible D gene is TRBD1 (5 bases). Trimming took 2 bases from V and 2 from J, leaving 13 bases between them. The length of the CDR3 is 15 residues. Germline loops: CDR1 ENHRY, CDR2 SYGVKD. This CDR3 is CAISEPVGETYEQYF. In nucleotides, the CDR3 is TGTGCCATCAGTGAGCCGGTAGGGGAAACCTACGAGCAGTACTTC.

There are many counts of this clonotype. CDR3 sequence reads: CASSQGKRVWGLDTQYF. The CDR3 nucleotides are TGTGCCAGCAGCCAAGGGAAGCGGGTATGGGGACTAGATACGCAGTATTTT. The rearrangement joins TRBV3-1 to TRBJ2-3, with D maybe TRBD2 (6 bases). Germline CDR1 LGHDT, CDR2 YNNKEL (reference sequence). Trimming shortened V by 1 base and J by 5 bases, and 19 bases separated the two germline ends. This CDR3 has 17 amino acids.

The chain uses TRBV4-1 and TRBJ1-1; D not certain. Germline V CDR1 and CDR2: MGHRA, YSYEKL. CDR3 size: 15 residues. The V and J ends lost 8 bases and 4 bases respectively, with 20 bases between them. CDR3 DNA sequence: TGCGCCAGCCGACGAACTTGGCCAAGTGGCACTGAAGCTTTCTTT. It is translated as CASRRTWPSGTEAFF.

This chain uses TRBV27 with TRBJ2-3; possible D gene TRBD2, 5 bases. Germline V lookup: CDR1 MNHEY, CDR2 SMNVEV (reference sequence). V lost 4 bases to trimming and J lost 2 bases, with 13 bases between them. The CDR3 covers 15 residues. Here the CDR3 reads CASSWRVDLTDTQYF. The CDR3 DNA reads as TGTGCCAGCAGTTGGCGGGTAGACCTCACAGATACGCAGTATTTT.

This clonotype was detected only a few times. The V call is TRBV18, the J call TRBJ1-4, with D possibly being TRBD1 (5 bases). The CDR3 is 17 residues long. Germline CDR1 is KGHSH and CDR2 is LQKENI. Trimming cost V 3 bases and J 0 bases, with 14 bases left between them. The CDR3 DNA follows: TGTGCCAGCTCACCTCGAACAGGCCGTGCAACTAATGAAAAACTGTTTTTT. Residues: CASSPRTGRATNEKLFF.

This clonotype was counted a few times. The gene calls are TRBV14 and TRBJ2-2, with D perhaps being TRBD1 or TRBD2 (6 bases each). The CDR3 loop spans 14 amino acids. The V gene's germline CDR1 is SGHDN and CDR2 FVKESK. V dropped 2 bases and J dropped 6 bases, with 10 bases sitting between them. DNA for the CDR3: TGTGCCAGCAGCCAAAGGAGGGGGGCCGGGGAGCTGTTTTTT. Translated, it gives CASSQRRGAGELFF.

In its sample, this clonotype was seen many times. V gene TRBV30 combines with J gene TRBJ1-1, with D perhaps matching TRBD1 (5 bases). The germline V and J ends were trimmed by 4 bases and 6 bases, with 9 bases remaining between them. CDR3 length: 11 amino acids. From germline, CDR1 is GTSNPN and CDR2 SVGIG (reference sequence). The CDR3 bases are TGTGCCTGGATGGGGGTCGCTGAAGCTTTCTTT. Translation: CAWMGVAEAFF.

This clonotype was seen a few times. This chain joins TRBV12-3 or TRBV12-4 and TRBJ2-1; 8 bases line up with TRBD1. J gave up 15 bases and V 3 bases, and 7 bases lay outside the gene matches. CDR3 size: 12 residues. The CDR3 DNA is TGTGCCAGCAGTTTTGGACAGGGTTTCGGGTTCTTC. Protein product: CASSFGQGFGFF.

This clonotype was recorded many times. The chain joins TRBV27 to TRBJ2-1; 16 bases fit TRBD2. Trimming removed 3 bases from V and 9 bases from J; junction bases left unmatched: 5. Germline CDR1 MNHEY, CDR2 SMNVEV (reference sequence). This CDR3 region has 16 residues. CDR3 nucleotides: TGTGCCAGCAGTTTTGGGGGACTAGCGGGAGGGTTTGAGCAGTTCTTC. As protein: CASSFGGLAGGFEQFF.

This CDR3 is CATRKLLSNEQFF. CDR3 sequence (DNA): TGTGCCACCAGAAAACTACTTTCCAATGAGCAGTTCTTC. The chain uses TRBV6-1 and TRBJ2-1; D is uncertain. This CDR3 spans 13 amino acids. Between the trimmed V and J ends, which lost 10 bases and 6 bases, there was a span of 16 bases. The germline V gene encodes CDR1 MNHNS and CDR2 SASEGT.

This clonotype was observed many times. The V call is TRBV29-1, the J call TRBJ2-7; possibly TRBD1 for D (5 bases). This CDR3 contains 13 residues. V gave up 4 bases and J gave up 1 base, with 11 bases separating them. Germline assignment: CDR1 SQVTM and CDR2 ANQGSEA. CDR3 DNA sequence: TGCAGCGTTGTGGTGACAGCTTCCTACGAGCAGTACTTC. It yields the protein CSVVVTASYEQYF.

A few counts support this clonotype. The V gene is TRBV5-1, the J gene TRBJ2-3; tentative D call: TRBD1 (5 bases). Germline values: CDR1 SGHRS, CDR2 YFSETQ. Trimming took 6 bases from V and 2 from J, leaving 19 bases between them. The CDR3 covers 16 residues. The CDR3 spells CASTLLGQGDTDTQYF. CDR3 nucleotide sequence: TGCGCCAGCACCCTCTTAGGCCAGGGCGACACAGATACGCAGTATTTT. Complete variable domain (other parts from reference TRBV5-1 and TRBJ2-3): KAGVTQTPRYLIKTRGQQVTLSCSPISGHRSVSWYQQTPGQGLQFLFEYFSETQRNKGNFPGRFSGRQFSNSRSEMNVSTLELGDSALYLCASTLLGQGDTDTQYFGPGTRLTVL.

The table lists this clonotype with a few counts. The rearrangement uses TRBV30 and TRBJ1-2; D gene unclear. The CDR3 sequence is 13 residues long. Germline CDR1 GTSNPN, CDR2 SVGIG (reference sequence). Between the trimmed V and J ends, which lost 3 bases and 0 bases, there was a span of 8 bases. CDR3 sequence (DNA): TGTGCCTGGAGGGGCCGGGCTAACTATGGCTACACCTTC. This translates into CAWRGRANYGYTF.

Ten or more counts support this clonotype. V and J are TRBV15 and TRBJ1-2, with 7 bases fitting TRBD1. The CDR3 loop spans 17 amino acids. The junction had 12 bases not matched to a gene; V was cut back by 0 bases and J by 5 bases. From germline, CDR1 is LNHNV and CDR2 YYDKDF (reference sequence). This CDR3 is CATSRDKIGQVLYGYTF. The CDR3 nucleotides are TGTGCCACCAGCAGAGATAAGATTGGACAGGTTCTTTATGGCTACACCTTC. The full variable domain, rest sourced from reference TRBV15 and TRBJ1-2, is DAMVIQNPRYQVTQFGKPVTLSCSQTLNHNVMYWYQQKSSQAPKLLFHYYDKDFNNEADTPDNFQSRRPNTSFCFLDIRSPGLGDTAMYLCATSRDKIGQVLYGYTFGSGTRLTVV.

This clonotype was picked up many times. The rearrangement joins TRBV28 to TRBJ2-7, with a tentative D call TRBD1 (6 bases). The CDR3 runs to 15 residues. Germline loops: CDR1 MDHEN, CDR2 SYDVKM. V was cut by 2 bases and J by 0 bases, with 11 bases left in between. The chain's CDR3 is CASSLGRGFSYEQYF. The CDR3 DNA sequence: TGTGCCAGCAGTTTAGGCAGGGGATTCTCCTACGAGCAGTACTTC.

This clonotype was seen repeatedly, ten times or more. The genes are TRBV28 and TRBJ1-2; no reliable D call. The germline CDR1 and CDR2 sequences are MDHEN and SYDVKM. Trimming took off 7 bases at V and 2 bases at J, with 8 bases between the two ends. CDR3 size: 12 residues. The CDR3: CASNTQNYGYTF. In nucleotides, the CDR3 is TGTGCCAGCAATACCCAGAACTATGGCTACACCTTC.